Presented here are 27 T cell receptor beta chains from one specimen sequenced in a study of blood T cell repertoires in COVID-19. Profiled with immunoSEQ multiplex PCR; TCRdb holds only in-frame clones, not every one. The sample records 350,000 to 400,000 clones, about 90% being singletons. Sequenced input: peripheral blood. These receptors all come from a woman in her thirties with COVID-19, enrolled during active disease.

The chain employs TRBV7-9 and TRBJ1-2, with a possible D match to TRBD1 (5 bases). The CDR3 extends over 13 amino acids. Germline V gene lookup returns CDR1 SEHNR and CDR2 FQNEAQ (reference sequence). V was clipped by 5 bases and J by 8 bases, with 15 bases between them. The CDR3: CASSRGDFKGYTF. The CDR3 nucleotides are TGTGCCAGCAGCCGCGGGGACTTTAAGGGCTACACCTTC.

The rearrangement links TRBV18 to TRBJ2-5; the D gene is possibly TRBD1 (5 bases). The V and J ends lost 6 bases and 4 bases respectively, with 18 bases between them. The CDR3 covers 15 residues. Per germline, CDR1 KGHSH and CDR2 LQKENI. The CDR3 DNA is TGTGCCAGCTCCTCAGTCGGTCAGGGCCGAGAGACCCAGTACTTC. It is translated as CASSSVGQGRETQYF.

V and J are TRBV9 and TRBJ1-2, with D possibly being TRBD1 (5 bases). CDR1 is SGDLS and CDR2 is YYNGEE in the germline V gene. CDR3 length equals 22 residues. Trimming took 0 bases from V and 5 from J, leaving 35 bases between them. CDR3 bases: TGTGCCAGCAGCGTAGAGCTTGGGGGGAGACATCCGGGGGGACTCTCCCCATATGGCTACACCTTC. Translated: CASSVELGGRHPGGLSPYGYTF.

This chain connects TRBV4-3 to TRBJ1-1; TRBD1 matches 10 bases. This CDR3 has 15 amino acids. V shed 2 bases, J shed 1 base, and the junction held 1 base outside the gene matches. Germline lookup yields CDR1 LGHNA and CDR2 YSLEER. The CDR3: CASSQWDRGNTEAFF. The CDR3 nucleotides are TGCGCCAGCAGCCAATGGGACAGGGGGAACACTGAAGCTTTCTTT.

This chain uses TRBV14 with TRBJ1-2, with 9 bases fitting TRBD1. The CDR3 contains 20 residues. Germline CDR1 and CDR2: SGHDN and FVKESK. J was trimmed by 0 bases and V by 1 base; bases with no gene match: 15. CDR3 nucleotide sequence: TGTGCCAGCAGCCAAGTACCGGGACAGGGACTCGGGGCGGCTAACTATGGCTACACCTTC. Protein: CASSQVPGQGLGAANYGYTF.

The J gene is TRBJ2-3, the V gene TRBV19; a possible D gene is TRBD2 (5 bases). Germline V gives CDR1 LNHDA, CDR2 SQIVND (reference sequence). V lost 3 bases to trimming and J lost 4 bases, with 23 bases between them. The CDR3 is made up of 18 amino acids. The CDR3 DNA follows: TGTGCCAGTAGTATGTTCCCCCCCTCCGAAGAGGGCGCAGATACGCAGTATTTT. It codes for CASSMFPPSEEGADTQYF.

The chain combines TRBV5-1 with TRBJ2-3, with D possibly matching TRBD2 (5 bases). This CDR3 region has 14 residues. V was pared by 2 bases and J by 4 bases, with 11 bases between. CDR1 and CDR2 from the germline V gene are SGHRS and YFSETQ. This CDR3 reads CASSLWAGADTQYF. The CDR3 DNA reads TGCGCCAGCAGCTTATGGGCGGGCGCAGATACGCAGTATTTT.

As DNA, the CDR3 is TGTGCCATCAGTGAAGGCCTAGCGGGAATCAATGAGCAGTTCTTC. It specifies CAISEGLAGINEQFF. The gene calls are TRBV10-3 and TRBJ2-1, with 9 bases that match TRBD2. CDR1 is ENHRY, CDR2 SYGVKD, per germline. The CDR3 loop spans 15 amino acids. The junction had 6 bases not matched to a gene; V was cut back by 3 bases and J by 6 bases.

The genes are TRBV27 and TRBJ1-5; 7 bases line up with TRBD1. Germline V gene data show CDR1 as MNHEY and CDR2 as SMNVEV (reference sequence). The CDR3 sequence is 13 residues long. Losses at the gene ends were 6 bases for V and 7 bases for J; bases not matched to a gene: 6. CDR3 DNA: TGTGCCAGCAGCTTTGAACAGGGGCAGCCCCAGCATTTT. It yields the protein CASSFEQGQPQHF.

The J gene is TRBJ1-2, the V gene TRBV18, with D unclear. V dropped 11 bases and J dropped 6 bases, with 13 bases sitting between them. CDR1 and CDR2 (germline): KGHSH, LQKENI. The length of the CDR3 is 11 residues. The CDR3: CAARVGDGYTF. The DNA of the CDR3 is TGTGCCGCTCGGGTGGGAGATGGCTACACCTTC. The whole variable domain, remainder taken from reference TRBV18 and TRBJ1-2, is NAGVMQNPRHLVRRRGQEARLRCSPMKGHSHVYWYRQLPEEGLKFMVYLQKENIIDESGMPKERFSAEFPKEGPSILRIQQVVRGDSAAYFCAARVGDGYTFGSGTRLTVV.

The rearrangement uses TRBV3-1 (or the pseudogene TRBV3-2) and TRBJ2-3; D is uncertain. The CDR3 loop spans 15 amino acids. The germline V gene has CDR1 LGHDT and CDR2 YNNKEL (reference sequence). Deletions cut 1 base from V and 2 bases from J, with 10 bases between. The CDR3, as DNA: TGTGCCAGCAGCCAAGTGTACCAGTCCACAGATACGCAGTATTTT. This encodes CASSQVYQSTDTQYF.

The chain employs TRBV5-1 and TRBJ2-7; TRBD1 agrees at 7 bases. Germline CDR1 SGHRS, CDR2 YFSETQ. The CDR3 sequence is 15 residues long. The J segment lost 3 bases and the V segment lost 2 bases, leaving 8 bases of the junction unmatched. This CDR3 reads CASSLGTVKRYEQYF. CDR3 in DNA: TGCGCCAGCAGCTTAGGGACAGTCAAACGCTACGAGCAGTACTTC. Full variable domain (outside the CDR3, taken from reference TRBV5-1 and TRBJ2-7): KAGVTQTPRYLIKTRGQQVTLSCSPISGHRSVSWYQQTPGQGLQFLFEYFSETQRNKGNFPGRFSGRQFSNSRSEMNVSTLELGDSALYLCASSLGTVKRYEQYFGPGTRLTVT.

The chain joins TRBV6-2 or TRBV6-3 to TRBJ1-6; 7 nucleotides agree with TRBD1. The CDR3 consists of 12 residues. V dropped 6 bases and J dropped 7; count of bases not matched to a gene: 0. Germline-derived CDR1 and CDR2 are MNHEY and SVGEGT. Written as DNA, the CDR3 is TGTGCCAGCAGCAGGGGGAATTCACCCCTCCACTTT. Amino acids: CASSRGNSPLHF.

The J gene is TRBJ2-3, the V gene TRBV7-9, with 12 bases that match TRBD2. Germline V gene lookup returns CDR1 SEHNR and CDR2 FQNEAQ (reference sequence). V was clipped by 8 bases and J by 5 bases; unmatched bases: 11. The CDR3 extends over 16 amino acids. CDR3 protein: CASGPPSGRAGDTQYF. CDR3 coding DNA: TGTGCCAGCGGACCGCCTAGCGGGAGGGCCGGAGATACGCAGTATTTT.

The J gene is TRBJ1-2, the V gene TRBV19; TRBD1 matches at 7 bases. This CDR3 has 14 residues. Germline-derived CDR1 and CDR2 are LNHDA and SQIVND (reference sequence). Trimming cost V 5 bases and J 5 bases; bases outside gene matches: 8. CDR3 loop: CASSGQQGSYGYTF. In nucleotides, the CDR3 is TGTGCCAGTAGTGGTCAACAGGGGTCTTATGGCTACACCTTC.

V and J are TRBV19 and TRBJ2-3; TRBD2 matches at 7 bases. The trim removed 3 bases at V and 3 bases at J, leaving 6 bases unmatched. CDR1 is LNHDA, CDR2 SQIVND, per germline (reference sequence). CDR3 length: 15 amino acids. The CDR3 bases are TGTGCCAGTAGTATGTTAGATAGCGGGACAGATACGCAGTATTTT. As protein: CASSMLDSGTDTQYF.

J is TRBJ2-7 and V is TRBV19, with a possible D match to TRBD1 (6 bases). This CDR3 region has 14 residues. Germline V gene lookup returns CDR1 LNHDA and CDR2 SQIVND (reference sequence). The germline V and J ends were trimmed by 4 bases and 2 bases, with 12 bases remaining between them. CDR3 bases: TGTGCCAGTAGTACAAGACAGGTCCCCTACGAGCAGTACTTC. The encoded protein is CASSTRQVPYEQYF.

In regard to this clone: The identical CDR3 is also encoded by other nucleotide sequences in the sample. V gene TRBV5-4 combines with J gene TRBJ2-3; tentatively, D is TRBD1 (5 bases). Per germline, CDR1 SGHNT and CDR2 YYREEE (reference sequence). The CDR3 sequence is 15 residues long. Trimming took 2 bases from V and 0 from J, leaving 10 bases between them. The CDR3 DNA is TGTGCCAGCAGCTTTGGGCAGGGAAGCACAGATACGCAGTATTTT. Translating gives CASSFGQGSTDTQYF.

The V call is TRBV5-1, the J call TRBJ1-2; 9 bases are shared with TRBD1. Unmatched junction bases numbered 7, after V lost 0 bases and J lost 1 base. From germline, CDR1 is SGHRS and CDR2 YFSETQ. This CDR3 comprises 17 residues. CDR3 in amino acids: CASSLATGTGRNYGYTF. CDR3 in DNA: TGCGCCAGCAGCTTGGCGACCGGGACAGGGCGTAACTATGGCTACACCTTC. Full variable domain (remainder filled in from reference TRBV5-1 and TRBJ1-2): KAGVTQTPRYLIKTRGQQVTLSCSPISGHRSVSWYQQTPGQGLQFLFEYFSETQRNKGNFPGRFSGRQFSNSRSEMNVSTLELGDSALYLCASSLATGTGRNYGYTFGSGTRLTVV.

The chain links TRBV4-3 to TRBJ2-2; TRBD1 aligns across 9 bases. The junction had 5 bases not matched to a gene; V was cut back by 4 bases and J by 2 bases. The CDR3 runs to 16 residues. Germline lookup yields CDR1 LGHNA and CDR2 YSLEER. The CDR3 spells CASSRGGQGNTGELFF. In nucleotides, the CDR3 is TGCGCCAGCAGCCGAGGGGGACAGGGCAACACCGGGGAGCTGTTTTTT.

The V call is TRBV27, the J call TRBJ2-7, with 7 bases identical to TRBD2. Germline V gives CDR1 MNHEY, CDR2 SMNVEV (reference sequence). The V segment lost 5 bases and the J segment 6 bases; nucleotides outside the gene matches: 7. There are 13 residues in the CDR3. Written as DNA, the CDR3 is TGTGCCAGCAGTATCGGGACTACGTCCGAGCAGTACTTC. Its translation: CASSIGTTSEQYF.

This chain links TRBV5-6 with TRBJ2-3, with TRBD2 matching 7 bases. CDR1 SGHDT and CDR2 YYEEEE come from the germline V gene. The CDR3 has 15 residues. Trimming removed 4 bases from V and 7 bases from J; junction bases left unmatched: 12. The DNA for the CDR3 is TGTGCCAGCAGCCCGGAGCGCTGGCGGGGGAATACGCAGTATTTT. Encoded protein: CASSPERWRGNTQYF.

This chain connects TRBV5-1 to TRBJ2-7; 10 bases are shared with TRBD2. The CDR3 is made up of 14 amino acids. Germline CDR1 is SGHRS and CDR2 is YFSETQ. V lost 0 bases, J lost 3 bases, and 0 bases stayed unmatched. CDR3 protein: CASSLASGGYEQYV. As DNA, the CDR3 is TGCGCCAGCAGCTTGGCTAGCGGGGGCTACGAGCAGTACGTC.

V and J are TRBV6-5 and TRBJ2-3, with D maybe TRBD1 (6 bases). Germline V gene lookup returns CDR1 MNHEY and CDR2 SVGAGI. CDR3 length equals 11 residues. V was shortened by 6 bases and J by 6 bases, with 7 bases between the two germline ends. CDR3 DNA: TGTGCCAGCAGAAGGGGGGATACGCAGTATTTT. Protein sequence: CASRRGDTQYF.

The chain recombines TRBV28 with TRBJ2-7; 15 nucleotides align to TRBD2. The CDR3 has 14 residues. CDR1 MDHEN and CDR2 SYDVKM come from the germline V gene. This CDR3 reads CASSPRTSGRAWNV. CDR3 in DNA: TGTGCCAGCAGTCCTCGGACTAGCGGGAGGGCCTGGAACGTC.

V gene TRBV11-2 combines with J gene TRBJ2-7; 7 bases align to TRBD2. This CDR3 region has 15 residues. With 1 base clipped from V and 0 bases from J, the junction kept 3 bases outside the gene matches. CDR1 is SGHAT and CDR2 is FQNNGV in the germline V gene. CDR3 nucleotide sequence: TGTGCCAGCAGCTTAGGCGGGGGAGGCTCCTACGAGCAGTACTTC. Amino acids: CASSLGGGGSYEQYF.

The table lists this clone with a few counts. This sequence joins TRBV6-1 and TRBJ1-6; D call uncertain. The V end was cut by 2 bases, the J end by 10 bases, with 12 bases between. CDR3 length equals 14 residues. Germline V lookup: CDR1 MNHNS, CDR2 SASEGT. The CDR3 here is CASSESGLISPLHF. The DNA of the CDR3 is TGTGCCAGCAGTGAAAGCGGCCTAATCTCACCCCTCCACTTT.